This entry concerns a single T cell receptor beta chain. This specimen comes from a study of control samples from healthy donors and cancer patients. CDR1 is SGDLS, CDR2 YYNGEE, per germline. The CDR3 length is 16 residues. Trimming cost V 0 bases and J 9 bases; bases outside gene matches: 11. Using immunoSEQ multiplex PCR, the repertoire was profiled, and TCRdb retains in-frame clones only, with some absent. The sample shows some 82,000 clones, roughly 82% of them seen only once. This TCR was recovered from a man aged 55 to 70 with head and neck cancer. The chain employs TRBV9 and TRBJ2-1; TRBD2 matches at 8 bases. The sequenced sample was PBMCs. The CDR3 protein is CASSVVGTRGGVEQFF. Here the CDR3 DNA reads TGTGCCAGCAGCGTAGTAGGGACTAGGGGTGGGGTTGAGCAGTTCTTC.